This T cell receptor (beta chain) was documented in a study of blood T cell repertoires in COVID-19. Concerning this clone itself: Just one base apart from a much larger clone, this may be a read error.

Some clones are missing from TCRdb's copy, which holds only in-frame ones; the method was immunoSEQ multiplex PCR. This table holds some 140,000 clones, 60% to 85% found once. Sequencing was done on a sample of peripheral blood. The clonotype comes from a man older than 75 with acute or convalescent COVID-19.

The CDR3 spells CASIGSMSPLHF. The CDR3 bases are TGTGCCAGCATCGGTAGTATGTCACCCCTCCACTTT. The chain has TRBV25-1 and TRBJ1-6, with D uncertain. The CDR3 sequence is 12 residues long. Germline V gene sequence: CDR1 MGHDK, CDR2 SYGVNS. V lost 7 bases and J 10 bases, leaving 11 bases between the germline ends.